This T cell receptor (beta chain) was sequenced for a study of OX40 agonist ivuxolimab in advanced cancers. Background for the entire study: Ivuxolimab was a fully human IgG2 agonistic monoclonal antibody targeting the costimulatory receptor OX40 (CD134). Intravenous ivuxolimab was administered to patients every 2 weeks at six dose levels: 0.01, 0.1, 0.3, 1.5, 3 and 10 mg/kg. Of the roughly 52 dose-escalation patients, hepatocellular carcinoma was present in 19, melanoma in around 15, renal cell carcinoma in 9 and head and neck cancer in 9. In the dose-escalation cohort, 65% to 90% of patients were male, and the mean age was around 60 years, with a range of about 20 to 90. Prior anti-PD-1, anti-PD-L1 or anti-CTLA-4 therapy was permitted, and about 40% of dose-escalation patients had received checkpoint inhibitors. Partial responses were achieved by three dose-escalation patients, of whom one had hepatocellular carcinoma and two had cutaneous melanoma. The purpose of peripheral TCRbeta sequencing was to test whether ivuxolimab changed TCR sequence diversity and led to clonal T-cell expansion. The paper describes the monotherapy dose-escalation part (N ≈ 52 patients) of the phase I trial of ivuxolimab. The research as a whole found: In the 0.1-3.0 mg/kg groups, partial responders had among the lowest normalized peripheral clonal expansion, particularly in CD8+ T cells. Antigen specificity was not determined for the clonally expanded peripheral T cells. At doses of 0.1 to 3.0 mg/kg, clonal expansion of both CD4+ and CD8+ blood T cells was observed from baseline to week 6. After ivuxolimab, CD8+ T cells had more expanded clones than CD4+ T cells on average. Low levels of normalized T-cell clonal expansion were also shown by some nonresponding patients.

This clone came up once. Its antigen remains unidentified. Per-base quality was not reported, and no clone a single base away is much larger than it. Genomic DNA was extracted from sorted cells for sequencing of the TCRbeta CDR3 region. The immunoSEQ Assay was used for sequencing of TCRbeta CDR3 regions. This immuneACCESS table, as held by TCRdb, lists in-frame sequences with V and J called but not all clones. Of the missing ones, under half trace to an unresolved V gene in checked studies; the others have no known cause. This sample lists tens of thousands of clones; approximately 84% were detected once. The ten top clones hold 2.5% to 3% of the sample. V and J are truncated by 6 bases and 5 bases respectively, leaving an intervening sequence of 16 bases. Taken from cysteine to phenylalanine, the CDR3 has 14 residues. Solely the CDR3 DNA is kept, with 42 bases framed from the first base. The CDR1 and CDR2 encoded by the germline V gene are SNHLY and FYNNEI.

Patients with a history of autoimmune disease or receiving systemic immunosuppression were excluded from the trial. Peripheral blood for TCR sequencing was drawn from every dose cohort at baseline, at cycle 4 day 1 and at cycle 7 day 1. Samples were obtained from an open-label, multicenter, first-in-human phase I dose-escalation trial of ivuxolimab. Adults with locally advanced or metastatic head and neck squamous cell, hepatocellular, melanoma or renal cell carcinoma were enrolled in the trial. CD4+ and CD8+ T cells were sorted separately from peripheral blood before TCR sequencing. This receptor was identified in an adult with an advanced solid tumor such as melanoma, head and neck, liver or kidney cancer. The specimen comprised CD4+ or CD8+ T cells sorted from blood, sampled in a trial of the OX40 agonist ivuxolimab. The V and J segments used are TRBV2 and TRBJ1-1; possibly the D gene is TRBD1, per 6 matching bases. The sequenced DNA is TGTGCCAGCAGGGGGTCGGGGGGCAATACTGAAGCTTTCTTT. Translated, it reads CASRGSGGNTEAFF.